What follows are 23 T cell receptor beta chains derived from one specimen sequenced in a study of identical twins. TCRdb re-derived calls from the 5' RACE reads in MiXCR, one entry per CDR3 protein. This sample has approximately 240,000 distinct CDR3 sequences, with about 14% found just once. The sample was memory (CD45RO+) T cells sorted from blood. The receptors originated from a woman aged 18 to 35 in good health.

This clonotype was detected only a few times. V gene TRBV20-1 combines with J gene TRBJ2-3, with 10 bases aligning to TRBD2. J gave up 3 bases and V 0 bases, and 6 bases lay outside the gene matches. Germline V gene data show CDR1 as DFQATT and CDR2 as SNEGSKA (reference sequence). The CDR3 has 16 residues. The CDR3 nucleotides are TGCAGTGCTAGAGACGCTAGCGGGAGTTGGACAGATACGCAGTATTTT. Its protein is CSARDASGSWTDTQYF.

This chain uses TRBV2 with TRBJ2-1, with 10 positions matching TRBD1. The length of the CDR3 is 14 residues. Germline CDR1 and CDR2: SNHLY and FYNNEI. Unmatched junction bases numbered 5, after V lost 4 bases and J lost 8 bases. CDR3 residues: CASSVDRGWDEQFF. CDR3 bases: TGTGCCAGCAGTGTGGACAGGGGGTGGGATGAGCAGTTCTTC.

This clonotype was detected a few times. The V call is TRBV18, the J call TRBJ2-1; 9 bases fit TRBD1. The J segment lost 7 bases and the V segment lost 2 bases, leaving 3 bases of the junction unmatched. CDR3 size: 14 residues. Per the germline V gene, CDR1 is KGHSH and CDR2 is LQKENI. The CDR3 loop is CASSPGTGRNEQFF. CDR3 coding DNA: TGTGCCAGCTCACCAGGGACAGGGCGAAATGAGCAGTTCTTC. The whole variable domain, filled in from reference TRBV18 and TRBJ2-1, reads NAGVMQNPRHLVRRRGQEARLRCSPMKGHSHVYWYRQLPEEGLKFMVYLQKENIIDESGMPKERFSAEFPKEGPSILRIQQVVRGDSAAYFCASSPGTGRNEQFFGPGTRLTVL.

This clonotype came up a few times. The rearrangement uses TRBV20-1 and TRBJ1-2, with D unresolved. With 4 bases removed from V and 0 bases from J, the gap between germline ends came to 6 bases. Germline V gene sequence: CDR1 DFQATT, CDR2 SNEGSKA (reference sequence). This CDR3 is built from 12 residues. Written as DNA, the CDR3 is TGCAGTGCTACGTCTACTAACTATGGCTACACCTTC. It specifies CSATSTNYGYTF.

J is TRBJ2-3 and V is TRBV10-1; either TRBD1 or TRBD2 may fit D (5 bases each). Germline V gives CDR1 WNHNN, CDR2 SYGVQD (reference sequence). Trimming pared 8 bases from V and 5 bases from J, leaving 11 bases between. The CDR3 is 12 amino acids. This chain's CDR3 is CASGSRVDTQYF. CDR3 in DNA: TGCGCCAGCGGGAGCAGGGTAGATACGCAGTATTTT.

In DNA, the CDR3 is TGCGCCAGCTCCCCTGACCAGATGCTCACTGAAGCTTTCTTT. This encodes CASSPDQMLTEAFF. The J gene is TRBJ1-1, the V gene TRBV5-1; D gene ambiguous. Trimming took off 7 bases at V and 4 bases at J, with 17 bases between the two ends. CDR1 and CDR2 (germline): SGHRS, YFSETQ. There are 14 residues in the CDR3.

The chain carries TRBV20-1 and TRBJ2-1; D perhaps matches TRBD2 (7 bases). Germline V gene lookup returns CDR1 DFQATT and CDR2 SNEGSKA (reference sequence). Trimming removed 8 bases from V and 5 bases from J, with 19 bases in between. CDR3 size: 14 residues. CDR3 loop: CSSSRGGINNEQFF. Written as DNA, the CDR3 is TGCAGTTCCAGTAGGGGGGGGATCAACAATGAGCAGTTCTTC.

This clonotype has just a few counts. This chain links TRBV11-2 with TRBJ2-1; no definite D call. Germline V CDR1 and CDR2: SGHAT, FQNNGV. The CDR3 has 15 residues. V shed 1 base and J shed 8 bases, with 15 bases lying between them. In DNA, the CDR3 is TGTGCCAGCAGCTTAGTACCCGACCCAGTCCATGAGCAGTTCTTC. It encodes CASSLVPDPVHEQFF.

This clonotype was seen only a few times. The chain employs TRBV5-1 and TRBJ2-2, with D perhaps matching TRBD2 (6 bases). V dropped 7 bases and J dropped 5 bases, with 18 bases sitting between them. This CDR3 region has 15 residues. The germline V gene encodes CDR1 SGHRS and CDR2 YFSETQ. This CDR3 is CASSTGEFRTGELFF. The CDR3 DNA reads as TGCGCCAGCTCAACGGGAGAATTTCGTACCGGGGAGCTGTTTTTT.

The V call is TRBV12-3 or TRBV12-4, the J call TRBJ2-2; the D gene could be TRBD1 or TRBD2 (5 bases each). CDR3 length equals 14 residues. The ends were cut back, 1 base at V and 7 bases at J, with 10 bases in the middle. CDR3 nucleotide sequence: TGTGCCAGCAGTTTAGTGCAGGGAGTCGGGGAGCTGTTTTTT. Translated, it gives CASSLVQGVGELFF.

The chain links TRBV7-9 to TRBJ2-3; D may correspond to TRBD1 or TRBD2 (5 bases each). V gave up 5 bases and J gave up 6 bases, with 18 bases separating them. Germline V gene sequence: CDR1 SEHNR, CDR2 FQNEAQ (reference sequence). The CDR3 covers 15 residues. The CDR3 DNA reads as TGTGCCAGCAGCCCCGCAGACGAAGAGGGGGATACGCAGTATTTT. Translating gives CASSPADEEGDTQYF.

This clonotype turned up a few times. This chain joins TRBV12-3 or TRBV12-4 and TRBJ2-7; D is ambiguous. Trimming removed 3 bases at V and 2 bases at J, with 8 bases between. The CDR3 runs to 13 residues. The CDR3 spells CASSLQKTYEQYF. CDR3 nucleotide sequence: TGTGCCAGCAGTTTGCAGAAAACCTACGAGCAGTACTTC.

V is TRBV19 and J is TRBJ2-1, with 8 bases matching TRBD1. Germline CDR1 is LNHDA and CDR2 is SQIVND (reference sequence). Trimming at V came to 4 bases and at J to 5 bases, leaving 4 bases not matched to a gene. This CDR3 comprises 14 residues. As DNA, the CDR3 is TGTGCCAGTAGTACACAGACAGGGGACAATGAGCAGTTCTTC. Its protein product is CASSTQTGDNEQFF.

This clonotype showed up just a few times. This chain joins TRBV3-1 and TRBJ1-2; 7 bases line up with TRBD1. V gave up 1 base and J gave up 0 bases; unmatched junction bases: 5. The CDR3 contains 16 residues. Germline CDR1 and CDR2: LGHDT and YNNKEL (reference sequence). CDR3 region: CASSQGGDRANYGYTF. For the CDR3, the DNA is TGTGCCAGCAGCCAAGGGGGCGACAGGGCTAACTATGGCTACACCTTC.

This sequence joins TRBV2 and TRBJ2-7; D unclear. CDR1 is SNHLY and CDR2 is FYNNEI in the germline V gene. V dropped 4 bases and J dropped 2 bases, with 9 bases sitting between them. The CDR3 is 13 residues long. The CDR3 coding sequence is TGTGCCAGCAGTGTCTTACAGACCTACGAGCAGTACTTC. It specifies CASSVLQTYEQYF.

This chain connects TRBV7-9 to TRBJ2-1, with 9 bases aligning to TRBD1. The ends lost 6 bases at V and 8 bases at J; junction bases unmatched: 8. CDR1 and CDR2 (germline): SEHNR, FQNEAQ (reference sequence). The CDR3 extends over 14 amino acids. CDR3 nucleotide sequence: TGTGCCAGCAGTTTACGGACAGGGGTCGATGAGCAGTTCTTC. Its translation: CASSLRTGVDEQFF.

This chain connects TRBV7-9 to TRBJ1-2, with D possibly TRBD1 on 5 matching bases. This CDR3 comprises 13 residues. Germline V lookup: CDR1 SEHNR, CDR2 FQNEAQ (reference sequence). V lost 0 bases to trimming and J lost 14 bases, with 16 bases between them. The CDR3 sequence is CASSLAGGVPYTF. In DNA, the CDR3 is TGTGCCAGCAGCTTAGCTGGGGGAGTTCCCTATACCTTC.

The J gene is TRBJ1-2, the V gene TRBV7-2; D gene uncertain. The CDR3 totals 13 residues. V dropped 5 bases and J dropped 3 bases, with 10 bases sitting between them. In germline, CDR1 is SGHTA, CDR2 FQGNSA. This CDR3 is CASSPDWDYGYTF. DNA for the CDR3: TGTGCCAGCAGCCCCGACTGGGACTATGGCTACACCTTC. Drawing the rest from reference TRBV7-2 and TRBJ1-2, the complete variable domain is GAGVSQSPSNKVTEKGKDVELRCDPISGHTALYWYRQSLGQGLEFLIYFQGNSAPDKSGLPSDRFSAERTGGSVSTLTIQRTQQEDSAVYLCASSPDWDYGYTFGSGTRLTVV.

The gene calls are TRBV11-3 and TRBJ2-2; 7 bases are a match to TRBD2. This CDR3 is 16 amino acids long. V dropped 5 bases and J dropped 3; count of bases not matched to a gene: 9. Per germline, CDR1 SGHNT and CDR2 YENEEA. CDR3 sequence: CASSNQAGTYTGELFF. CDR3 sequence (DNA): TGTGCCAGCAGCAATCAAGCGGGGACGTACACCGGGGAGCTGTTTTTT. The whole variable domain, filled in from reference TRBV11-3 and TRBJ2-2, reads EAGVVQSPRYKIIEKKQPVAFWCNPISGHNTLYWYLQNLGQGPELLIRYENEEAVDDSQLPKDRFSAERLKGVDSTLKIQPAELGDSAVYLCASSNQAGTYTGELFFGEGSRLTVL.

This rearrangement joins TRBV2 to TRBJ2-7, with TRBD2 identical over 10 bases. Germline V lookup: CDR1 SNHLY, CDR2 FYNNEI. This CDR3 has 13 amino acids. The V gene end was trimmed by 3 bases and the J gene end by 12 bases; junction bases not matched to a gene: 8. The CDR3 reads CASSDKLAGLGYF. In DNA form, the CDR3 reads TGTGCCAGCAGTGACAAACTAGCGGGATTGGGGTACTTC.

The chain carries TRBV11-2 and TRBJ2-3; maybe TRBD1 (6 bases). The germline V and J ends were trimmed by 4 bases and 4 bases, with 18 bases remaining between them. CDR3 length equals 16 residues. From germline, CDR1 is SGHAT and CDR2 FQNNGV. CDR3 sequence (DNA): TGTGCCAGCAGCTCCATCTACAGGGATAGGGCAGATACGCAGTATTTT. This translates into CASSSIYRDRADTQYF. The full variable domain, completed using reference TRBV11-2 and TRBJ2-3, is EAGVAQSPRYKIIEKRQSVAFWCNPISGHATLYWYQQILGQGPKLLIQFQNNGVVDDSQLPKDRFSAERLKGVDSTLKIQPAKLEDSAVYLCASSSIYRDRADTQYFGPGTRLTVL.

J is TRBJ2-5 and V is TRBV9; D not certain. CDR3 length equals 14 residues. The V gene lost 3 bases and the J gene lost 5 bases, with 14 bases spanning the gap. Germline loops: CDR1 SGDLS, CDR2 YYNGEE. The CDR3 nucleotides are TGTGCCAGCAGCGGACGACACCCCAGGGAGACCCAGTACTTC. Translation: CASSGRHPRETQYF.

This clonotype was counted only a few times. This chain connects TRBV6-5 to TRBJ2-3, with D perhaps matching TRBD2 (7 bases). The CDR3 is 16 residues long. In germline, CDR1 is MNHEY, CDR2 SVGAGI. V lost 1 base, J lost 5 bases, and 16 bases lay in between. In DNA form, the CDR3 reads TGTGCCAGCAGTTACTGGGGGCGGGGGCAGGGAGATACGCAGTATTTT. Its protein product is CASSYWGRGQGDTQYF.